This T cell receptor beta chain came from a study of persistence of HIV-infected CD4 T cells. Overall study context: Multiple blood draws of up to roughly 200 mL, except two donors with single leukapheresis. Study observations and caveats: TCRbeta richness was lower in CMV- and Gag-responding cells than in anti-CD3/anti-CD28-responding cells.

Overlapping HIV-1 Gag 15-mer peptides at 1 ug per peptide per mL were used. Responding CD4+ T cells were sorted by upregulation of both CD40 ligand and CD69. Donors had CD4+ T cell counts above 400 cells/uL and were CMV-seropositive. The libraries were made with immunoSEQ version 4 in survey mode. Using immunoSEQ multiplex PCR, the repertoire was profiled, and TCRdb retains in-frame clones only, with some absent. The sample records some 30,000 clones, 70% being singletons. This clone was detected only once. The antigen is not known. This clonotype originated in an adult man with HIV who was CMV-seropositive. The source material was CD4+ T cells sorted from PBMCs after roughly 18-hour stimulation, sampled from a patient who received antiretroviral therapy.

CDR3 sequence: CASRIGESDTQYF. The CDR3 DNA sequence: TGTGCCAGCCGTATAGGGGAGTCAGATACGCAGTATTTT. The chain has TRBV12-3 or TRBV12-4 and TRBJ2-3; D is possibly TRBD1 or TRBD2 (5 bases each). Trimming removed 8 bases from V and 4 bases from J, with 13 bases in between. The CDR3 spans 13 residues.